These 27 T cell receptor beta chains originate from one sample sequenced in a study of cytomegalovirus exposure and HLA in healthy donors. 13 Jbeta primers and 60 Vbeta primers were used for the PCR. Sequencing was performed with immunoSEQ multiplex PCR; in TCRdb, only in-frame clones are kept and a portion is missing. There are around 190,000 clones in the sample; roughly 88% occur only once, and around 1.2% lies in the top ten. Sequencing was performed on PBMCs. The receptors here all came from a girl aged 2 to 9 in good health and CMV-seropositive.

This clone was seen only a few times. The chain uses TRBV6-1 and TRBJ1-1; TRBD1 agrees at 8 bases. The germline CDR1 and CDR2 sequences are MNHNS and SASEGT. This CDR3 is 15 amino acids long. J lost 1 base, V lost 8 bases, and 9 bases had no gene match. The CDR3 loop reads CASLGPGTGNTEAFF. The CDR3 DNA reads TGTGCCAGCTTAGGACCCGGGACAGGGAACACTGAAGCTTTCTTT.

The V and J genes are TRBV30 and TRBJ2-7; 8 positions agree with TRBD1. With V trimmed by 1 base and J by 7 bases, 9 bases remained unmatched. The germline V gene has CDR1 GTSNPN and CDR2 SVGIG (reference sequence). The CDR3 is made up of 14 amino acids. The CDR3 region is CAWSALRTGLEQYF. The CDR3 DNA sequence: TGTGCCTGGAGTGCGCTTAGGACAGGGCTTGAGCAGTACTTC.

This clone has ten or more counts. This chain connects TRBV6-4 to TRBJ2-2, with no clear D. This CDR3 has 14 residues. V lost 0 bases and J lost 4, with 6 bases in between. Germline CDR1 reads MRHNA; CDR2 reads SNTAGT. CDR3 sequence (DNA): TGTGCCAGCAGTGACTCCCCTCCCACCGGGGAGCTGTTTTTT. Amino acid sequence: CASSDSPPTGELFF.

The genes are TRBV4-1 and TRBJ1-2, with D possibly matching TRBD1 (6 bases). This CDR3 contains 16 residues. Germline V gene data show CDR1 as MGHRA and CDR2 as YSYEKL. The ends were cut back, 2 bases at V and 6 bases at J, with 19 bases in the middle. The CDR3 spells CASSQPRAGRGHGYTF. The CDR3 DNA follows: TGCGCCAGCAGCCAACCCCGAGCCGGCAGGGGACATGGCTACACCTTC.

The table lists this clone with a count of one. This chain joins TRBV6-1 and TRBJ2-7; no reliable D call. V was pared by 2 bases and J by 4 bases, with 9 bases between. Germline CDR1 is MNHNS and CDR2 is SASEGT. The CDR3 runs 13 residues. DNA for the CDR3: TGTGCCAGCAGTGAAAGCGCTCCGTACGAGCAGTACTTC. Translation: CASSESAPYEQYF.

The gene calls are TRBV18 and TRBJ2-1; D might be TRBD2 (6 bases). In germline, CDR1 is KGHSH, CDR2 LQKENI. The CDR3 totals 15 residues. Trimming stripped 1 base from V and 9 bases from J, with 16 bases between. As DNA, the CDR3 is TGTGCCAGCTCACCACGGAGACGGGAGAGGGGTGAGCAGTTCTTC. Protein: CASSPRRRERGEQFF.

This clone showed up just once. The J gene is TRBJ2-7, the V gene TRBV7-3; D may be TRBD1 (5 bases). The CDR3 is 13 amino acids. CDR1 and CDR2 (germline): SGHTA, FQGTGA. V dropped 4 bases and J dropped 2 bases, with 9 bases sitting between them. The CDR3 loop reads CASSYNRTYEQYF. CDR3 nucleotide sequence: TGTGCCAGCAGCTATAACAGGACCTACGAGCAGTACTTC.

A remark on this clone: The same CDR3 can be traced to other DNA sequences in this sample. The chain couples TRBV2 to TRBJ1-1; D gene ambiguous. Trimming removed 6 bases from V and 5 bases from J, with 10 bases in between. This CDR3 is 12 amino acids long. Germline assignment: CDR1 SNHLY and CDR2 FYNNEI. The CDR3 DNA sequence: TGTGCCAGCAGGGGAGACGGAACTGAAGCTTTCTTT. Protein sequence: CASRGDGTEAFF.

The chain is built from TRBV21-1 and TRBJ1-6; TRBD1, the table's D call, was not compared with the DNA. TRBV21-1 is designated a pseudogene. The CDR3 is made up of 16 amino acids. The CDR3 bases are TGTGCCAGCATAGAGTCAGGGGGGTTCTATAATTCACCCCTCCACTTT. This codes for CASIESGGFYNSPLHF.

The V gene is TRBV5-1, the J gene TRBJ2-2, with TRBD1 identical over 7 bases. The germline CDR1 and CDR2 sequences are SGHRS and YFSETQ. The CDR3 totals 15 residues. The junction had 11 bases not matched to a gene; V was cut back by 7 bases and J by 5 bases. CDR3 nucleotide sequence: TGCGCCAGCCGCCCAGACAGGGATGTGACCGGGGAGCTGTTTTTT. Translation: CASRPDRDVTGELFF.

The V gene is TRBV7-9, the J gene TRBJ2-3, with D maybe TRBD1 (5 bases). Germline lookup yields CDR1 SEHNR and CDR2 FQNEAQ (reference sequence). V lost 5 bases, J lost 6 bases, and 18 bases lay in between. This CDR3 spans 15 amino acids. The CDR3 loop is CASSPGFISSDTQYF. Written as DNA, the CDR3 is TGTGCCAGCAGCCCAGGGTTCATCAGTAGTGATACGCAGTATTTT. The variable domain in full, completed from reference TRBV7-9 and TRBJ2-3, reads DTGVSQNPRHKITKRGQNVTFRCDPISEHNRLYWYRQTLGQGPEFLTYFQNEAQLEKSRLLSDRFSAERPKGSFSTLEIQRTEQGDSAMYLCASSPGFISSDTQYFGPGTRLTVL.

This chain joins TRBV5-1 and TRBJ1-1, with 7 nucleotides matching TRBD1. Germline CDR1 SGHRS, CDR2 YFSETQ. This CDR3 region has 14 residues. The junction had 1 base not matched to a gene; V was cut back by 2 bases and J by 0 bases. CDR3 DNA: TGCGCCAGCAGCTTACAGGGGATGAACACTGAAGCTTTCTTT. Translation: CASSLQGMNTEAFF.

The chain is built from TRBV5-1 and TRBJ2-5, with 7 positions matching TRBD1. Per germline, CDR1 SGHRS and CDR2 YFSETQ. After removal of 4 bases from V and 6 bases from J, the junction contained 6 bases not matched to a gene. This CDR3 spans 13 amino acids. CDR3 DNA sequence: TGCGCCAGCAGCCTGACAGGGAAGCAGACCCAGTACTTC. It encodes CASSLTGKQTQYF. Full variable domain (missing parts from reference TRBV5-1 and TRBJ2-5): KAGVTQTPRYLIKTRGQQVTLSCSPISGHRSVSWYQQTPGQGLQFLFEYFSETQRNKGNFPGRFSGRQFSNSRSEMNVSTLELGDSALYLCASSLTGKQTQYFGPGTRLLVL.

V usage is TRBV5-1 and J usage is TRBJ1-2, with 7 nucleotides matching TRBD1. CDR1 SGHRS and CDR2 YFSETQ come from the germline V gene. The CDR3 consists of 13 residues. The junction had 4 bases not matched to a gene; V was cut back by 2 bases and J by 6 bases. The chain's CDR3 is CASSFGQEDGYTF. The CDR3, as DNA: TGCGCCAGCAGCTTTGGACAGGAGGATGGCTACACCTTC.

Of note for this clone: Relative to the germline gene, one junction end is altered; a read error may explain this. The rearrangement joins TRBV10-3 to TRBJ2-3; TRBD1 matches at 10 bases. The CDR3 runs to 15 residues. Germline-derived CDR1 and CDR2 are ENHRY and SYGVKD. CDR3 region: CAIGGQGSPTDTRYF. CDR3 bases: TGTGCCATCGGGGGACAGGGGTCCCCCACAGATACGCGGTATTTT.

The J gene is TRBJ2-2, the V gene TRBV19; possibly TRBD1 for D (6 bases). CDR3 size: 14 residues. V lost 7 bases to trimming and J lost 6 bases, with 15 bases between them. Germline-derived CDR1 and CDR2 are LNHDA and SQIVND (reference sequence). CDR3 in DNA: TGTGCCAGTATTAGTTCAGGGGCTTCCGGGGAGCTGTTTTTT. Translating gives CASISSGASGELFF.

This clone appeared a single time. The gene calls are TRBV19 and TRBJ1-6; TRBD1 might be the D (5 bases). CDR3 size: 16 residues. Germline CDR1 is LNHDA and CDR2 is SQIVND (reference sequence). Between the trimmed V and J ends, which lost 5 bases and 5 bases, there was a span of 16 bases. This CDR3 reads CASSRGNIAHNSPLHF. The DNA of the CDR3 is TGTGCCAGTAGTCGGGGGAACATTGCCCATAATTCACCCCTCCACTTT.

V gene TRBV7-3 combines with J gene TRBJ2-1; 9 nucleotides agree with TRBD2. There are 17 residues in the CDR3. Unmatched junction bases numbered 7, after V lost 2 bases and J lost 2 bases. Germline-derived CDR1 and CDR2 are SGHTA and FQGTGA. The CDR3 DNA reads as TGTGCCAGCAGCTTATGGGAGATAGCGGGAGCCTACAATGAGCAGTTCTTC. It translates to CASSLWEIAGAYNEQFF.

The V and J genes are TRBV11-3 and TRBJ1-1, with TRBD1 matching over 10 bases. After removal of 4 bases from V and 3 bases from J, the junction contained 14 bases not matched to a gene. Germline CDR1 and CDR2: SGHNT and YENEEA. The CDR3 has 18 residues. The CDR3 reads CASSYQTGGVVKDTEAFF. The CDR3 region has the DNA TGTGCCAGCAGCTACCAGACAGGGGGCGTTGTGAAGGACACTGAAGCTTTCTTT. Filled out from reference TRBV11-3 and TRBJ1-1, the complete variable domain reads EAGVVQSPRYKIIEKKQPVAFWCNPISGHNTLYWYLQNLGQGPELLIRYENEEAVDDSQLPKDRFSAERLKGVDSTLKIQPAELGDSAVYLCASSYQTGGVVKDTEAFFGQGTRLTVV.

CDR3 in amino acids: CASSSGLAGALWNEQFF. The CDR3 DNA follows: TGCGCCAGCAGCTCGGGACTAGCGGGGGCCCTGTGGAATGAGCAGTTCTTC. This chain joins TRBV5-1 and TRBJ2-1, with 14 bases matching TRBD2. This CDR3 has 17 amino acids. J was trimmed by 7 bases and V by 3 bases; bases with no gene match: 9. Germline V gives CDR1 SGHRS, CDR2 YFSETQ.

This chain connects TRBV6-1 to TRBJ2-2; D possibly corresponds to TRBD1 (6 bases). Trimming stripped 4 bases from V and 8 bases from J, with 14 bases between. Germline CDR1 reads MNHNS; CDR2 reads SASEGT. There are 14 residues in the CDR3. The CDR3 DNA follows: TGTGCCAGCAGTGCCAACAGGGTGATAGGGGAGCTGTTTTTT. Translation gives CASSANRVIGELFF.

With regard to this clone: Since the CDR3 does not end with the conserved phenylalanine or tryptophan, this likely comes from a read error. The chain carries TRBV5-4 and TRBJ1-1, with a tentative D call TRBD1 (6 bases). The CDR3 length is 15 residues. The V and J ends lost 4 bases and 5 bases respectively, with 18 bases between them. The germline gives CDR1 SGHNT, CDR2 YYREEE (reference sequence). CDR3 residues: CASSGKQGDQTEAFS. The CDR3 DNA reads as TGTGCCAGCAGCGGAAAACAGGGCGATCAGACTGAAGCTTTCTCT.

The gene calls are TRBV5-8 and TRBJ2-7; 7 nucleotides align to TRBD1. The V gene's germline CDR1 is SGHTS and CDR2 YDEGEE. The CDR3 is 14 amino acids. V was pared by 4 bases and J by 6 bases, with 10 bases of the junction left unmatched. This CDR3 reads CASSPGQSYGEQYF. In DNA form, the CDR3 reads TGTGCCAGCAGCCCGGGACAGAGCTACGGCGAGCAGTACTTC.

The chain has TRBV4-1 and TRBJ1-4; maybe TRBD1 (6 bases). The germline gives CDR1 MGHRA, CDR2 YSYEKL. V was pared by 7 bases and J by 4 bases, with 16 bases between. The CDR3 length is 15 residues. CDR3 nucleotide sequence: TGCGCCAGCACTCCAATACAGGGCTTTAATGAAAAACTGTTTTTT. It yields the protein CASTPIQGFNEKLFF.

V gene TRBV27 combines with J gene TRBJ2-1; 7 positions match TRBD1. This CDR3 has 16 amino acids. The germline V gene has CDR1 MNHEY and CDR2 SMNVEV (reference sequence). The trim removed 4 bases at V and 0 bases at J, leaving 6 bases unmatched. The CDR3: CASSSRTGASYNEQFF. The CDR3 region has the DNA TGTGCCAGCAGTTCAAGAACAGGGGCCTCCTACAATGAGCAGTTCTTC.

The chain employs TRBV5-1 and TRBJ2-1, with D perhaps matching TRBD2 (6 bases). Looked up from germline, CDR1 is SGHRS and CDR2 is YFSETQ. The germline V and J ends were trimmed by 4 bases and 4 bases, with 15 bases remaining between them. The CDR3 totals 15 residues. CDR3 amino acids: CASSPAAGNYNEQFF. The CDR3 nucleotides read TGCGCCAGCAGCCCAGCCGCGGGAAATTACAATGAGCAGTTCTTC.

The rearrangement links TRBV4-1 to TRBJ1-1; D remains unclear. Germline assignment: CDR1 MGHRA and CDR2 YSYEKL. Between the trimmed V and J ends, which lost 1 base and 4 bases, there was a span of 7 bases. The CDR3 totals 13 residues. In DNA form, the CDR3 reads TGCGCCAGCAGCCAAGTGCGGGGCACTGAAGCTTTCTTT. Encoded protein: CASSQVRGTEAFF.